Following are 14 T cell receptor beta chains from one sample sequenced in a study of beta chain features in type 1 diabetes. The entirety of the isolated RNA underwent reverse transcription, so expressed TCRB transcripts were sequenced. Profiled with immunoSEQ multiplex PCR; TCRdb holds only in-frame clones, not every one. The data hold about 140,000 clones, with 10% observed a single time. The source material was naive CD4+ T cells from blood. The receptors were sampled from a man aged 18 to 29 in good health.

There are a few counts of this clone. The rearrangement links TRBV6-5 to TRBJ2-7; D perhaps matches TRBD1 (6 bases). The V gene lost 7 bases and the J gene lost 3 bases, with 10 bases spanning the gap. The V gene's germline CDR1 is MNHEY and CDR2 SVGAGI. This CDR3 spans 12 amino acids. The CDR3 region is CASMGRGYEQYF. CDR3 in DNA: TGTGCCAGCATGGGCAGGGGCTACGAGCAGTACTTC.

This clone was detected a few times. V usage is TRBV2 and J usage is TRBJ1-4, with TRBD1 matching 7 bases. Germline V CDR1 and CDR2: SNHLY, FYNNEI. There are 14 residues in the CDR3. V trimming: 3 bases; J trimming: 7 bases; junction bases outside the gene matches: 5. The DNA for the CDR3 is TGTGCCAGCAGTGACGACAGGGTTATTGAAAAACTGTTTTTT. Translated: CASSDDRVIEKLFF.

This clone has a handful of counts. The chain joins TRBV9 to TRBJ1-3; possibly TRBD1 for D (5 bases). Germline CDR1 is SGDLS and CDR2 is YYNGEE. The CDR3 is 18 residues long. Trimming cost V 0 bases and J 2 bases, with 18 bases left between them. CDR3 residues: CASSVVPRQGWPGNTIYF. CDR3 nucleotide sequence: TGTGCCAGCAGCGTAGTACCGAGGCAGGGATGGCCTGGAAACACCATATATTTT.

The table lists this clone with a few counts. The chain uses TRBV14 and TRBJ1-2; possibly TRBD1 for D (6 bases). The V end lost 1 base, the J end lost 5 bases, and 11 bases lay between the germline ends. Looked up from germline, CDR1 is SGHDN and CDR2 is FVKESK. The CDR3 loop spans 14 amino acids. In DNA, the CDR3 is TGTGCCAGCAGCCAAGGGGTCAGGGGATATGGCTACACCTTC. Translating it yields CASSQGVRGYGYTF.

The chain links TRBV4-3 to TRBJ1-5; no clear D. CDR3 length equals 14 residues. Germline V gene data show CDR1 as LGHNA and CDR2 as YSLEER. V gave up 1 base and J gave up 6 bases, with 10 bases separating them. Written as DNA, the CDR3 is TGCGCCAGCAGCCAAGGACGGGAGGGTCAGCCCCAGCATTTT. As protein: CASSQGREGQPQHF.

This clone was seen a handful of times. This sequence joins TRBV9 and TRBJ1-2; 9 bases align to TRBD1. Trimming took 0 bases from V and 4 from J; bases not matched to a gene: 4. The germline V gene encodes CDR1 SGDLS and CDR2 YYNGEE. This CDR3 region has 15 residues. CDR3 protein: CASSVGGQGGYGYTF. In DNA, the CDR3 is TGTGCCAGCAGCGTAGGGGGACAGGGCGGCTATGGCTACACCTTC.

The CDR3 bases are TGTGCCAGCAGCGTAGTAGCGGGGTCTACCGGGTATGAGCAGTTCTTC. Its protein is CASSVVAGSTGYEQFF. The chain combines TRBV9 with TRBJ2-1; 8 bases are shared with TRBD2. Germline lookup yields CDR1 SGDLS and CDR2 YYNGEE. This CDR3 is 16 amino acids long. V shed 0 bases, J shed 8 bases, and the junction held 10 bases outside the gene matches.

The rearrangement uses TRBV4-1 and TRBJ1-4; D possibly corresponds to TRBD1 (5 bases). There are 15 residues in the CDR3. Germline CDR1 reads MGHRA; CDR2 reads YSYEKL. V lost 4 bases to trimming and J lost 1 base, with 10 bases between them. The DNA of the CDR3 is TGCGCCAGCAGCCCCAGGGAGGAAACTAATGAAAAACTGTTTTTT. This gives the protein CASSPREETNEKLFF.

This chain links TRBV19 with TRBJ1-6; D possibly corresponds to TRBD1 (5 bases). V was clipped by 4 bases and J by 6 bases, with 16 bases between them. Germline V lookup: CDR1 LNHDA, CDR2 SQIVND (reference sequence). The CDR3 has 16 amino acids. The CDR3 coding sequence is TGTGCCAGTAGTACGGACACAACCAAATTTAATTCACCCCTCCACTTT. Amino acid sequence: CASSTDTTKFNSPLHF. Drawing the rest from reference TRBV19 and TRBJ1-6, the complete variable domain is DGGITQSPKYLFRKEGQNVTLSCEQNLNHDAMYWYRQDPGQGLRLIYYSQIVNDFQKGDIAEGYSVSREKKESFPLTVTSAQKNPTAFYLCASSTDTTKFNSPLHFGNGTRLTVT.

CDR3 region: CASSDLQVNYGYTF. In DNA form, the CDR3 reads TGTGCCAGCAGTGATCTACAGGTTAACTATGGCTACACCTTC. The J gene is TRBJ1-2, the V gene TRBV25-1; D may be TRBD1 (5 bases). Germline V CDR1 and CDR2: MGHDK, SYGVNS. The CDR3 loop spans 14 amino acids. The V gene lost 3 bases and the J gene lost 1 base, with 9 bases spanning the gap.

This clone occurred a few times. The chain links TRBV19 to TRBJ2-3; TRBD2 agrees at 7 bases. The CDR3 has 15 residues. Looked up from germline, CDR1 is LNHDA and CDR2 is SQIVND (reference sequence). After removal of 3 bases from V and 3 bases from J, the junction contained 6 bases not matched to a gene. Written as DNA, the CDR3 is TGTGCCAGTAGTATGCTCGGGGGGATGACAGATACGCAGTATTTT. It specifies CASSMLGGMTDTQYF.

The chain recombines TRBV7-2 with TRBJ2-2; 8 nucleotides line up with TRBD1. The germline V gene has CDR1 SGHTA and CDR2 FQGNSA. The CDR3 runs to 16 residues. The V gene end was trimmed by 5 bases and the J gene end by 7 bases; junction bases not matched to a gene: 12. As DNA, the CDR3 is TGTGCCAGCAGCCCAATATCGGACAGGGTGGTCGGGGAGCTGTTTTTT. This gives the protein CASSPISDRVVGELFF.

The chain has TRBV19 and TRBJ2-1; TRBD2 matches 11 bases. The V and J ends lost 5 bases and 9 bases, in that order; junction bases with no gene match: 6. The V gene's germline CDR1 is LNHDA and CDR2 SQIVND (reference sequence). The CDR3 has 14 amino acids. The CDR3 DNA reads TGTGCCAGTAGTGCCCTAGCGGGGGGTGGTGAGCAGTTCTTC. This sequence encodes CASSALAGGGEQFF.

J is TRBJ2-3 and V is TRBV5-4; D possibly corresponds to TRBD2 (7 bases). Germline CDR1 and CDR2: SGHNT and YYREEE (reference sequence). This CDR3 has 14 amino acids. V lost 3 bases and J 2 bases, leaving 10 bases between the germline ends. The CDR3 region is CASSSRGATDTQYF. Written as DNA, the CDR3 is TGTGCCAGCAGCTCTCGGGGGGCCACAGATACGCAGTATTTT.